Sequencing of this T cell receptor beta chain was carried out in a study of blood T cell repertoires in COVID-19. For the study at large: Whether acute or convalescent, the COVID-19 samples came from the United States, Italy and Spain.

Assay: immunoSEQ multiplex PCR; the TCRdb copy retains only in-frame clones and omits some. The table shows nearly 30,000 clones, with more than 75% occurring only once. Germline CDR1 SGHRS, CDR2 YFSETQ. V lost 4 bases and J 5 bases, leaving 15 bases between the germline ends. CDR3 length: 14 amino acids. This clonotype originated in a man aged 65 to 79 with active or convalescent COVID-19. The sample was peripheral blood. This chain uses TRBV5-1 with TRBJ1-1; tentatively, D is TRBD1 (5 bases). The CDR3 DNA sequence: TGCGCCAGCAGCCAAAATCAGGGAGGGACTGAAGCTTTCTTT. Translation: CASSQNQGGTEAFF. Full variable domain (outside the CDR3, taken from reference TRBV5-1 and TRBJ1-1): KAGVTQTPRYLIKTRGQQVTLSCSPISGHRSVSWYQQTPGQGLQFLFEYFSETQRNKGNFPGRFSGRQFSNSRSEMNVSTLELGDSALYLCASSQNQGGTEAFFGQGTRLTVV.